The 11 T cell receptor beta chains below were found in one sample sequenced in a study of cytomegalovirus exposure and HLA in healthy donors (dated by TCRdb to between 2016 and 2019). Library construction relied on the immunoSEQ multiplex PCR assay. For the multiplex PCR, a mixture combining 60 forward primers for TCR Vbeta segments and 13 reverse primers for TCR Jbeta segments was used. What TCRdb holds here is the immuneACCESS table cut down to in-frame rearrangements. Part of the clones is not present; checked against another copy, under half of the missing clones reflect an unresolved V gene, and the others are unexplained. Here the sample has around 97,000 clones; 76% occur a single time. The ten largest make up about a tenth of the sample. The specimen sequenced was PBMCs. The receptor source for this set is a woman between 18 and 29 years old in good health and CMV-seropositive.

The chain links TRBV28 to TRBJ2-7, with D unclear. CDR1 and CDR2 (germline): MDHEN, SYDVKM. This CDR3 region has 14 residues. V lost 2 bases, J lost 0 bases, and 8 bases lay in between. The CDR3: CASSLVQSSYEQYF. In DNA form, the CDR3 reads TGTGCCAGCAGTTTAGTACAGAGCTCCTACGAGCAGTACTTC. The entire variable domain, with the rest obtained from reference TRBV28 and TRBJ2-7, is as follows: DVKVTQSSRYLVKRTGEKVFLECVQDMDHENMFWYRQDPGLGLRLIYFSYDVKMKEKGDIPEGYSVSREKKERFSLILESASTNQTSMYLCASSLVQSSYEQYFGPGTRLTVT.

DNA for the CDR3: TGTGCCGTAGCCTCGGACAGGGGGTCACTTGGCTACACCTTC. This codes for CAVASDRGSLGYTF. The chain combines TRBV10-3 with TRBJ1-2; 10 positions agree with TRBD1. This CDR3 region has 14 residues. The trim removed 11 bases at V and 7 bases at J, leaving 13 bases unmatched. CDR1 and CDR2 (germline): ENHRY, SYGVKD.

The V gene is TRBV7-9, the J gene TRBJ2-1, with D perhaps matching TRBD2 (5 bases). Looked up from germline, CDR1 is SEHNR and CDR2 is FQNEAQ (reference sequence). Trimming removed 11 bases at V and 6 bases at J, with 14 bases between. The CDR3 is 12 amino acids. The CDR3 region is CAHRDQANEQFF. For the CDR3, the DNA is TGTGCCCACCGGGATCAAGCCAATGAGCAGTTCTTC.

The rearrangement uses TRBV5-1 and TRBJ2-3; TRBD2 aligns across 8 bases. The V and J ends lost 0 bases and 7 bases, in that order; junction bases with no gene match: 7. The V gene's germline CDR1 is SGHRS and CDR2 YFSETQ. This CDR3 has 15 amino acids. CDR3 in amino acids: CASSLAAGDGYTQYF. In DNA form, the CDR3 reads TGCGCCAGCAGCTTGGCAGCGGGGGATGGATATACGCAGTATTTT.

The rearrangement uses TRBV7-8 and TRBJ1-2; D not certain. The germline CDR1 and CDR2 sequences are SGHVS and FQNEAQ. The CDR3 contains 13 residues. V lost 5 bases, J lost 5 bases, and 12 bases lay in between. The CDR3 nucleotides are TGTGCCAGCAGCCGTGAACGACTTTATGGCTACACCTTC. This gives the protein CASSRERLYGYTF.

This clone has more than one count but fewer than ten. The chain combines TRBV28 with TRBJ1-4; no clear D. V was clipped by 4 bases and J by 7 bases, with 10 bases between them. Per germline, CDR1 MDHEN and CDR2 SYDVKM. The CDR3 runs 13 residues. CDR3 loop: CASSSLQVEKLFF. CDR3 nucleotide sequence: TGTGCCAGCAGTTCCCTCCAGGTTGAAAAACTGTTTTTT.

The V gene is TRBV29-1, the J gene TRBJ2-2, with TRBD1 identical over 12 bases. The CDR3 consists of 15 residues. Trimming cost V 7 bases and J 3 bases; bases outside gene matches: 6. The V gene's germline CDR1 is SQVTM and CDR2 ANQGSEA. CDR3: CSAPGQGADTGELFF. The CDR3 DNA is TGCAGCGCACCGGGACAGGGGGCGGACACCGGGGAGCTGTTTTTT.

This clone was seen a few times. The chain is built from TRBV4-2 and TRBJ2-5; a weak D match, TRBD1 (7 bases). There are 17 residues in the CDR3. The V end was cut by 3 bases, the J end by 4 bases, with 21 bases between. Looked up from germline, CDR1 is LGHNA and CDR2 is YNFKEQ. The CDR3 is CASSQDPGGQSAETQYF. In nucleotides, the CDR3 is TGTGCCAGCAGCCAGGACCCCGGGGGACAGTCAGCAGAGACCCAGTACTTC.

This chain connects TRBV5-4 to TRBJ2-7; 7 positions agree with TRBD2. The junction had 15 bases not matched to a gene; V was cut back by 4 bases and J by 5 bases. Germline-derived CDR1 and CDR2 are SGHNT and YYREEE (reference sequence). There are 16 residues in the CDR3. The CDR3 here is CASSGKAGARRDEQYF. The CDR3, as DNA: TGTGCCAGCAGCGGAAAGGCGGGAGCTCGTCGGGACGAGCAGTACTTC. Based on the CDR3 plus reference TRBV5-4 and TRBJ2-7, the full variable domain is ETGVTQSPTHLIKTRGQQVTLRCSSQSGHNTVSWYQQALGQGPQFIFQYYREEENGRGNFPPRFSGLQFPNYSSELNVNALELDDSALYLCASSGKAGARRDEQYFGPGTRLTVT.

The gene calls are TRBV9 and TRBJ1-2; D is perhaps TRBD1 (5 bases). The V end was cut by 8 bases, the J end by 5 bases, with 16 bases between. Germline assignment: CDR1 SGDLS and CDR2 YYNGEE. CDR3 length: 13 residues. CDR3 loop: CASWGGYGYGYTF. In nucleotides, the CDR3 is TGTGCCAGTTGGGGGGGGTACGGGTATGGCTACACCTTC.

The rearrangement joins TRBV19 to TRBJ2-3; maybe TRBD1 (7 bases). V lost 4 bases and J 3 bases, leaving 17 bases between the germline ends. The CDR3 spans 16 residues. Germline values: CDR1 LNHDA, CDR2 SQIVND (reference sequence). For the CDR3, the DNA is TGTGCCAGTAGTACCTACAGGGGACTCGGGACAGATACGCAGTATTTT. Its translation is CASSTYRGLGTDTQYF.